A single count supports the clone carrying this TCR beta chain. CDR1 and CDR2 from the germline V gene are MNHEY and SVGAGI. V lost 2 bases and J 1 base, leaving 9 bases between the germline ends. This CDR3 has 14 residues. TCRdb used MiXCR to reprocess the 5' RACE reads, holding one entry per CDR3 protein. The sample consists of 450,000 or so distinct CDR3 sequences, roughly 20% of them appearing once. The entry originates in a study of T-cell memory formation after mild COVID-19. Sequenced material: PBMCs or a T cell subset sorted from them (not recorded which). This sequence joins TRBV6-5 and TRBJ2-7; D is perhaps TRBD2 (6 bases). This receptor was obtained from an adult woman who had mild COVID-19 (a few samples of this study predate the infection). Cell type and time point are not known. The CDR3 DNA reads as TGTGCCAGCAGTTACGCGGGACGGTCCTACGAGCAGTACTTC. Translating gives CASSYAGRSYEQYF.